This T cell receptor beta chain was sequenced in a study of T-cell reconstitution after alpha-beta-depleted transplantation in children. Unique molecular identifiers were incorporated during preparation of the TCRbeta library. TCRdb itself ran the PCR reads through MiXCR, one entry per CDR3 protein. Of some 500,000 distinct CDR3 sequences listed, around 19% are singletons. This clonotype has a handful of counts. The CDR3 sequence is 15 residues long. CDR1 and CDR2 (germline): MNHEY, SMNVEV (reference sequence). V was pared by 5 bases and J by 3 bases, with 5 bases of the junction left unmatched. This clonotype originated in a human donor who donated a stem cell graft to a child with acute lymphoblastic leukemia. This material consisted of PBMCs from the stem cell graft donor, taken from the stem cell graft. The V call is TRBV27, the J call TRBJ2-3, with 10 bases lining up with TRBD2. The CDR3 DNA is TGTGCCAGCAGTCAACTAGCGGGGATTACAGATACGCAGTATTTT. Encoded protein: CASSQLAGITDTQYF.